This T cell receptor (beta chain) appears in the sequencing data of a study of patients and donors after allogeneic stem cell transplantation. V lost 8 bases to trimming and J lost 0 bases; unmatched junction nucleotides: 13. CDR1 and CDR2 from the germline V gene are SEHNR and FQNEAQ (reference sequence). This CDR3 is built from 17 residues. Each CDR3 protein is one row after TCRdb ran MiXCR on the RT-PCR reads. This table has about 960,000 distinct CDR3 sequences, approximately 19% appearing once. The origin of this receptor is a human donor who was either an allogeneic HSCT recipient or a stem cell or donor lymphocyte infusion donor (not recorded which). It is not recorded whose cells these are; they may come from a transplant donor. The chain combines TRBV7-9 with TRBJ2-3, with TRBD2 matching over 8 bases. Specimen: blood, either unsorted or a sorted T cell fraction (not recorded which). CDR3 nucleotides: TGTGCCAGCTTCCCTGGAAAGCGGGGGCCTAGCACAGATACGCAGTATTTT. Amino acids: CASFPGKRGPSTDTQYF.